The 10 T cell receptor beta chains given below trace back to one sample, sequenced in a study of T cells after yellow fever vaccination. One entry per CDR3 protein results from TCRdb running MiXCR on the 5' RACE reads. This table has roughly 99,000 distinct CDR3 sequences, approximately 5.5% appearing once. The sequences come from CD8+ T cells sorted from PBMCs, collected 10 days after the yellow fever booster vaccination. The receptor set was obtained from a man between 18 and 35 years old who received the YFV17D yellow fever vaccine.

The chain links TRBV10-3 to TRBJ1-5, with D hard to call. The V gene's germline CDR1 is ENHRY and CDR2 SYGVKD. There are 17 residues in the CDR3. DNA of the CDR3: TGTCCAGCATCCGCTAGGAGGAGGCCTCGAAGCAATCAGCCCCAGCATTTT. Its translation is CPASARRRPRSNQPQHF.

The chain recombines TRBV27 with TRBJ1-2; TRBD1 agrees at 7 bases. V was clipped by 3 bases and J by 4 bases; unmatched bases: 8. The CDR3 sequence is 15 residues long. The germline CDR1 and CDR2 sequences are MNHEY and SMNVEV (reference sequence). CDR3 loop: CASSLLAGGTYGYTF. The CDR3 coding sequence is TGTGCCAGCAGTTTGTTAGCAGGGGGAACCTATGGCTACACCTTC.

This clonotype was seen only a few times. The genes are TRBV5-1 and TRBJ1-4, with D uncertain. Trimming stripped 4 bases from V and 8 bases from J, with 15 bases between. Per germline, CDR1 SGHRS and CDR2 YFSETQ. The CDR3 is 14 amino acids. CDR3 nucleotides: TGCGCCAGCAGCCCGGGAGAGGCACGAGAAAAACTGTTTTTT. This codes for CASSPGEAREKLFF.

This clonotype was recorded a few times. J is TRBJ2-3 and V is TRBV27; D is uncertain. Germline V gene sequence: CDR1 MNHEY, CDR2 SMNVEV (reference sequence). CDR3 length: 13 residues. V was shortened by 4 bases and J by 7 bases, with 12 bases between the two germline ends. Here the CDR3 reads CASSSGPAYTQYF. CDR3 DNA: TGTGCCAGCAGTTCTGGCCCCGCTTATACGCAGTATTTT.

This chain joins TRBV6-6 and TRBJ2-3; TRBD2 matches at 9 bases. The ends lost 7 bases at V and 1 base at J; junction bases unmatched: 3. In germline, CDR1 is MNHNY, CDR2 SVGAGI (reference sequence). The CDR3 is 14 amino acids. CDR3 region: CASIRLAGTDTQYF. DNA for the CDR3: TGTGCCAGCATTCGACTAGCGGGCACAGATACGCAGTATTTT.

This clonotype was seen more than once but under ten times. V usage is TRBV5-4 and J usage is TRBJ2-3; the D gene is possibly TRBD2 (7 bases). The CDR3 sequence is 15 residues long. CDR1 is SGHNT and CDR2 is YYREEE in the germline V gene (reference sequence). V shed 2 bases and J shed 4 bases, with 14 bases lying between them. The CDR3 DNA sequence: TGTGCCAGCAGCTTCAAGGGCGGGGGCCCAGATACGCAGTATTTT. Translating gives CASSFKGGGPDTQYF.

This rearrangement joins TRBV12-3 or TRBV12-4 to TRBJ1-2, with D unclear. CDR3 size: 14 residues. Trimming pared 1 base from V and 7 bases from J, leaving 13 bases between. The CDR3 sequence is CASSLDGGDFGYTF. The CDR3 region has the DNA TGTGCCAGCAGTTTAGACGGCGGAGACTTTGGCTACACCTTC.

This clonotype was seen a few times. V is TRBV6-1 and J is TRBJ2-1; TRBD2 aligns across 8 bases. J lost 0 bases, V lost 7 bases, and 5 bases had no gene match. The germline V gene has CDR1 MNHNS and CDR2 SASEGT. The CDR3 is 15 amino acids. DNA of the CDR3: TGTGCCAGCACTCTGGCGGGGGGCTCCTACAATGAGCAGTTCTTC. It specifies CASTLAGGSYNEQFF.

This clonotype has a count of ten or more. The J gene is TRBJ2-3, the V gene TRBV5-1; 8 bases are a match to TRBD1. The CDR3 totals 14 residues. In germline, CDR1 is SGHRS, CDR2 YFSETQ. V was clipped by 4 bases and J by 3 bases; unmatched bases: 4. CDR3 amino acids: CASSPGTGTDTQYF. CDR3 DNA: TGCGCCAGCAGCCCCGGGACAGGAACAGATACGCAGTATTTT.

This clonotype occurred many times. CDR3 residues: CAIQGNTGELFF. CDR3 DNA: TGTGCCATACAGGGGAACACCGGGGAGCTGTTTTTT. The genes are TRBV7-9 and TRBJ2-2, with a weak D call TRBD1 (6 bases). V was pared by 10 bases and J by 1 base, with 7 bases between. The CDR3 contains 12 residues. CDR1 SEHNR and CDR2 FQNEAQ come from the germline V gene (reference sequence).